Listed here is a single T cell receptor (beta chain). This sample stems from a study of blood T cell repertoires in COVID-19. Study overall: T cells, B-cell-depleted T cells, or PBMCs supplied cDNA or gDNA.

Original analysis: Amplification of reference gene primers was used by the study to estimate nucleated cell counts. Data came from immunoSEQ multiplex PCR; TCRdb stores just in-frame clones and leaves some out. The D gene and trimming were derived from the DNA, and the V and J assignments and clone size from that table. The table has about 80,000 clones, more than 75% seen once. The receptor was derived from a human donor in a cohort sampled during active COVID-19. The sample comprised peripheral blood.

The CDR3 sequence is CASSINRDGYTF. DNA for the CDR3: TGTGCCAGTAGTATAAACAGGGACGGCTACACCTTC. The chain carries TRBV19 and TRBJ1-2; a weak D match, TRBD1 (6 bases). CDR3 length: 12 residues. Trimming removed 2 bases at V and 8 bases at J, with 9 bases between. Germline CDR1 reads LNHDA; CDR2 reads SQIVND (reference sequence).